This TCR beta chain was recovered during a study of T cells in Graves' hyperthyroidism and ophthalmopathy. Study outcomes and limitations: Ophthalmopathy was separated from stable hyperthyroidism by a 13 V-J model.

TCR beta CDR3 regions were amplified from RNA transcripts. The TCR CDR3 first-round RT-PCR relied on the HTBI primer set. TCRdb itself ran the multiplex PCR reads through MiXCR, one entry per CDR3 protein. The sample holds approximately 640,000 distinct CDR3 sequences, over 40% seen once. Trimming pared 0 bases from V and 9 bases from J, leaving 11 bases between. The CDR3 has 13 amino acids. Germline CDR1 LGHNT, CDR2 FRNRAP. Note on this clonotype: Antigen unknown. In this CDR3 the conserved last residue, phenylalanine or tryptophan, is missing, so a read error is likely.

Material: peripheral blood or thyroid tissue (not recorded which). The sequence was collected from an adult man with Graves' disease, either hyperthyroidism or ophthalmopathy (not recorded which). The V call is TRBV12-5, the J call TRBJ2-5; D is tentatively TRBD1 or TRBD2 (5 bases each). As DNA, the CDR3 is TGTGCTAGTGGTTTGGTACTGTCGGGGCCCCAGTACCTC. This sequence encodes CASGLVLSGPQYL.